The 12 T cell receptor beta chains below all came from one sample that was sequenced in a study of blood T cell repertoires in COVID-19. Sequencing was performed with immunoSEQ multiplex PCR; in TCRdb, only in-frame clones are kept and a portion is missing. Here the sample spans about 180,000 clones, around 85% being singletons. The material sequenced was PBMCs or T cells enriched from blood (not recorded which). All receptors come from a man aged 40-49 years who had recovered from COVID-19.

The chain employs TRBV10-3 and TRBJ1-1, with D unresolved. Trimming took off 3 bases at V and 7 bases at J, with 12 bases between the two ends. This CDR3 is 13 amino acids long. Germline V lookup: CDR1 ENHRY, CDR2 SYGVKD. Written as DNA, the CDR3 is TGTGCCATCAGTGAAAAGCTGACAAGTGAAGCTTTCTTT. Protein product: CAISEKLTSEAFF.

The rearrangement joins TRBV4-1 to TRBJ1-1; the match to TRBD1 covers 7 bases. Trimming at V came to 3 bases and at J to 8 bases, leaving 12 bases not matched to a gene. Per germline, CDR1 MGHRA and CDR2 YSYEKL. This CDR3 is built from 15 residues. DNA for the CDR3: TGCGCCAGCAGCCATTCTCGGACAGGAGGAACCGAAGCTTTCTTT. Its translation is CASSHSRTGGTEAFF.

The chain employs TRBV27 and TRBJ1-2; TRBD1 might be the D (6 bases). Germline CDR1 MNHEY, CDR2 SMNVEV (reference sequence). Trimming pared 10 bases from V and 0 bases from J, leaving 12 bases between. CDR3 length: 13 residues. CDR3 nucleotide sequence: TGTGCCACCGGACAGCCTCCTAACTATGGCTACACCTTC. It yields the protein CATGQPPNYGYTF.

This chain links TRBV19 with TRBJ1-4; D gene uncertain. The V and J ends lost 5 bases and 5 bases respectively, with 12 bases between them. Germline V CDR1 and CDR2: LNHDA, SQIVND (reference sequence). This CDR3 region has 14 residues. The CDR3 sequence: CASSPGRRNEKLFF. In nucleotides, the CDR3 is TGTGCCAGTAGTCCCGGACGGAGGAATGAAAAACTGTTTTTT.

The chain is built from TRBV5-1 and TRBJ1-2; TRBD1 is a possible D gene (5 bases). The CDR3 is made up of 12 amino acids. Trimming removed 0 bases from V and 10 bases from J, with 10 bases in between. Germline values: CDR1 SGHRS, CDR2 YFSETQ. CDR3 bases: TGCGCCAGCAGCTTGGGGCGGGACTTCTACACCTTC. It yields the protein CASSLGRDFYTF.

The chain joins TRBV12-5 to TRBJ1-4, with D possibly being TRBD1 (5 bases). The CDR3 has 15 amino acids. Germline values: CDR1 LGHNT, CDR2 FRNRAP. Trimming shortened V by 6 bases and J by 0 bases, and 11 bases separated the two germline ends. CDR3 loop: CASGGGASTNEKLFF. As DNA, the CDR3 is TGTGCTAGTGGGGGGGGAGCCTCAACTAATGAAAAACTGTTTTTT.

The genes are TRBV5-1 and TRBJ2-1; the match to TRBD2 covers 8 bases. The CDR3 length is 15 residues. The trim removed 0 bases at V and 4 bases at J, leaving 3 bases unmatched. Germline assignment: CDR1 SGHRS and CDR2 YFSETQ. The CDR3 region has the DNA TGCGCCAGCAGCTTGGGAACTAGCGGTTACAATGAGCAGTTCTTC. It translates to CASSLGTSGYNEQFF.

This clone was recorded a few times. The V call is TRBV6-5, the J call TRBJ2-7; 10 bases map to TRBD2. The J segment lost 9 bases and the V segment lost 5 bases, leaving 4 bases of the junction unmatched. CDR1 MNHEY and CDR2 SVGAGI come from the germline V gene. The CDR3 sequence is 12 residues long. Written as DNA, the CDR3 is TGTGCCAGCAGTACTAGCGGGAAAGTGCAGTACTTC. This translates into CASSTSGKVQYF.

This clone was counted only a few times. The V call is TRBV9, the J call TRBJ1-3; D uncertain. The CDR3 has 12 amino acids. V dropped 5 bases and J dropped 2 bases, with 5 bases sitting between them. Germline V lookup: CDR1 SGDLS, CDR2 YYNGEE. The CDR3 DNA reads TGTGCCAGCAGTAGTGCTGGAAACACCATATATTTT. This sequence encodes CASSSAGNTIYF.

Only a few counts were recorded for this clone. The gene calls are TRBV5-4 and TRBJ1-1, with 8 nucleotides matching TRBD1. Germline CDR1 SGHNT, CDR2 YYREEE (reference sequence). The CDR3 has 14 residues. V lost 2 bases and J lost 4; bases outside the gene matches: 4. CDR3 in amino acids: CASSFLDRGTEAFF. The CDR3 bases are TGTGCCAGCAGCTTCCTCGACAGGGGCACTGAAGCTTTCTTT.

This clone was observed a single time. In DNA form, the CDR3 reads TGTGCCAGCACCAGGACTGGCCCGTACAATGAGCAGTTCTTC. As protein: CASTRTGPYNEQFF. The V and J genes are TRBV27 and TRBJ2-1; weak D call: TRBD2 (5 bases). Germline assignment: CDR1 MNHEY and CDR2 SMNVEV (reference sequence). The V end was cut by 7 bases, the J end by 4 bases, with 14 bases between. This CDR3 region has 14 residues.

The genes are TRBV5-4 and TRBJ1-4, with a weak D call TRBD1 (5 bases). CDR3 length equals 15 residues. Deletions cut 4 bases from V and 5 bases from J, with 15 bases between. CDR1 and CDR2 (germline): SGHNT, YYREEE (reference sequence). The CDR3 sequence: CASSGRDGSNEKLFF. In nucleotides, the CDR3 is TGTGCCAGCAGCGGGAGGGACGGTTCCAATGAAAAACTGTTTTTT. The whole variable domain, remainder taken from reference TRBV5-4 and TRBJ1-4, is ETGVTQSPTHLIKTRGQQVTLRCSSQSGHNTVSWYQQALGQGPQFIFQYYREEENGRGNFPPRFSGLQFPNYSSELNVNALELDDSALYLCASSGRDGSNEKLFFGSGTQLSVL.